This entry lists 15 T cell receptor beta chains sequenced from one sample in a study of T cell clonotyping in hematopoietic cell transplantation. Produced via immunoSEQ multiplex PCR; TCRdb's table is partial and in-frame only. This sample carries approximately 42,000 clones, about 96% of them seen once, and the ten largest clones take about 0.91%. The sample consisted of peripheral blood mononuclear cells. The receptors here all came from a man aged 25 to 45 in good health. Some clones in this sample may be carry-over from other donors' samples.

The CDR3 DNA is TGCGCCAGCAGCCAAGAGGTTAGCGGACAGACCACTAGCACAGATACGCAGTATTTT. Translated: CASSQEVSGQTTSTDTQYF. The chain is built from TRBV4-1 and TRBJ2-3; the D call may be TRBD1 or TRBD2 (6 bases each). This CDR3 has 19 residues. CDR1 is MGHRA, CDR2 YSYEKL, per germline. Trimming cost V 0 bases and J 0 bases, with 19 bases left between them.

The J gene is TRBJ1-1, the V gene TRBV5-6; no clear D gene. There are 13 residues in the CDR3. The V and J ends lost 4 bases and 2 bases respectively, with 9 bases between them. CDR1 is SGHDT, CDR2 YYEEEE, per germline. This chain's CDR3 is CASSPERNTEAFF. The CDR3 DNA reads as TGTGCCAGCAGCCCTGAGAGAAACACTGAAGCTTTCTTT. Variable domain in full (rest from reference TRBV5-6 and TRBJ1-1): DAGVTQSPTHLIKTRGQQVTLRCSPKSGHDTVSWYQQALGQGPQFIFQYYEEEERQRGNFPDRFSGHQFPNYSSELNVNALLLGDSALYLCASSPERNTEAFFGQGTRLTVV.

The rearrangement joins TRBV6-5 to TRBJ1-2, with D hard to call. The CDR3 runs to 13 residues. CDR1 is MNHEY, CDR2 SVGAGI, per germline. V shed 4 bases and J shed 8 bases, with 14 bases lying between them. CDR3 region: CASSSSPSYGYTF. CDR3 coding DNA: TGTGCCAGCAGTTCCTCCCCAAGTTACGGCTACACCTTC.

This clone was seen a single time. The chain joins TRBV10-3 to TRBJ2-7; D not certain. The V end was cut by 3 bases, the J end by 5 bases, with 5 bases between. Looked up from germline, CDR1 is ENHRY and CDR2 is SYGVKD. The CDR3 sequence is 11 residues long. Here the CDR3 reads CAISDWDEQYF. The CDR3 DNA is TGTGCCATCAGTGATTGGGACGAGCAGTACTTC.

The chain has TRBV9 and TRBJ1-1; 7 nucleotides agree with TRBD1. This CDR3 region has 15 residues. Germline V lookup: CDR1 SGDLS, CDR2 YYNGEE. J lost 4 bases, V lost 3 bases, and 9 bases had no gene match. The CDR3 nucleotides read TGTGCCAGCAGCGGAACAGGGGACGGGGGCACTGAAGCTTTCTTT. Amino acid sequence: CASSGTGDGGTEAFF.

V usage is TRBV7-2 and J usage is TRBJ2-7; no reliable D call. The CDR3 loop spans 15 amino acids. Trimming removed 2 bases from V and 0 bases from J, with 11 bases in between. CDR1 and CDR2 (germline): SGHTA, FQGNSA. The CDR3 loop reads CASSLSSRSSYEQYF. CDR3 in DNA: TGTGCCAGCAGCTTAAGCTCGCGGAGCTCCTACGAGCAGTACTTC.

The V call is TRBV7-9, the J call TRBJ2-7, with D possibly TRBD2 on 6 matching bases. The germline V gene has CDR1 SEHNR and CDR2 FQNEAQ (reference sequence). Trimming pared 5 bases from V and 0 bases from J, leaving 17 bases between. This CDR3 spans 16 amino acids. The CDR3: CASSPGWGLNSYEQYF. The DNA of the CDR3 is TGTGCCAGCAGCCCCGGTTGGGGACTCAACTCCTACGAGCAGTACTTC. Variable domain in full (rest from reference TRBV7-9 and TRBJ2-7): DTGVSQNPRHKITKRGQNVTFRCDPISEHNRLYWYRQTLGQGPEFLTYFQNEAQLEKSRLLSDRFSAERPKGSFSTLEIQRTEQGDSAMYLCASSPGWGLNSYEQYFGPGTRLTVT.

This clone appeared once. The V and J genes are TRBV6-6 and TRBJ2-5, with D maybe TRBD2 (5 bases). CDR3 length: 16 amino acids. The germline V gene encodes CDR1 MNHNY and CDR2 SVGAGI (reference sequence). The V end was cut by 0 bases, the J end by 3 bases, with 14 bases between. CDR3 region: CASSYSRGSRKETQYF. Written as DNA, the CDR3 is TGTGCCAGCAGTTACTCGAGAGGGAGCAGAAAAGAGACCCAGTACTTC.

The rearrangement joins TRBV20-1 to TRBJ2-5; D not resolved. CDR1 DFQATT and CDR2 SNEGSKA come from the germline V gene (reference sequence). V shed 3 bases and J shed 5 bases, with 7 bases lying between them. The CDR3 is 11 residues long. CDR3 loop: CSASGRETQYF. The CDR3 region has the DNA TGCAGTGCTAGTGGGCGGGAGACCCAGTACTTC.

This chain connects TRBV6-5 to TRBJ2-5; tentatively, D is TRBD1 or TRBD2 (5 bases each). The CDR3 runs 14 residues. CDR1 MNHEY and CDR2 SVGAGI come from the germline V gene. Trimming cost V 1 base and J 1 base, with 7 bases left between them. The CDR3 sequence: CASSYFGGQETQYF. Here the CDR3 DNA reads TGTGCCAGCAGTTACTTTGGGGGCCAAGAGACCCAGTACTTC.

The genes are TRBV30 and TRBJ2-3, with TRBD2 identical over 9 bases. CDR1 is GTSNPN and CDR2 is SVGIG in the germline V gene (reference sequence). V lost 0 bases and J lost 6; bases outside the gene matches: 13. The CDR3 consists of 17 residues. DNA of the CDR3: TGTGCCTGGAGTGTAATCCGCCCAGCGGGAGGAACGGATACGCAGTATTTT. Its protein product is CAWSVIRPAGGTDTQYF.

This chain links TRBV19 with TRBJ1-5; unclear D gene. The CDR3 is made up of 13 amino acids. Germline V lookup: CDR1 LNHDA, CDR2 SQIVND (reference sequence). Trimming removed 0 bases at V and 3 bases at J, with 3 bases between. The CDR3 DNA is TGTGCCAGTAGTATAGATCTCAATCAGCCCCAGCATTTT. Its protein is CASSIDLNQPQHF.

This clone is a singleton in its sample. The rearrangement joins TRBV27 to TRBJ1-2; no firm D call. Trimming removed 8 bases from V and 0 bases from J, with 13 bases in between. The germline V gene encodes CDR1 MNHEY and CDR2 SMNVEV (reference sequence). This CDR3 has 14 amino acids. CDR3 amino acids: CASARREANYGYTF. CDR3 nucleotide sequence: TGTGCCAGCGCCCGGCGGGAAGCTAACTATGGCTACACCTTC.

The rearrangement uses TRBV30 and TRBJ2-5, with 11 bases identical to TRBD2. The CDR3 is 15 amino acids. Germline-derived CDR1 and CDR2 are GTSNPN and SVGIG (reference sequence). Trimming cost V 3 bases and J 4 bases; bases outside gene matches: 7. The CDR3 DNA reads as TGTGCCTGGAGCTCACTAGCGGGAGTACGAGAGACCCAGTACTTC. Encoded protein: CAWSSLAGVRETQYF.

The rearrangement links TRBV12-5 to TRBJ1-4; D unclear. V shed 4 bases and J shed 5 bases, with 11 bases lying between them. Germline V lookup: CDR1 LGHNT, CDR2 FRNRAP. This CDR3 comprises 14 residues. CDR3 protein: CASGSPSGNEKLFF. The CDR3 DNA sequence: TGTGCTAGTGGTTCCCCCTCCGGGAATGAAAAACTGTTTTTT.